The clone carrying this T cell receptor (beta chain) has only a few counts. The data belong to a study of response to subunit inactivated influenza vaccine. One entry per CDR3 protein, called by TCRdb with MiXCR from the RT-PCR reads. The sample has about 540,000 distinct CDR3 sequences; less than 25% are singletons. A further study also used this sample, focusing on T cells expressing NK-cell markers. As reported in that work: Synthesis of TCR beta cDNA relied on 5'RACE template switching carrying UMIs. Seropositivity for HCMV was found in seven of the eight sequenced donors, with one seronegative. Several donors likewise had their CD3+CD56-NKG2C+ fraction led by these clonotypes.

The sequencing used CD4+ T cells sorted from PBMCs, collected about 13 days after vaccination. This receptor was identified in a man between 50 and 59 years old who received an inactivated influenza vaccine.

CDR3 coding DNA: TGCGCCAGCAGCTTGGGAGGGACAGCCTCCTACGAGCAGTACTTC. Translation: CASSLGGTASYEQYF. The chain employs TRBV5-1 and TRBJ2-7; 7 bases are a match to TRBD1. The germline V gene has CDR1 SGHRS and CDR2 YFSETQ. The CDR3 is 15 amino acids. V trimming: 0 bases; J trimming: 0 bases; junction bases outside the gene matches: 3.